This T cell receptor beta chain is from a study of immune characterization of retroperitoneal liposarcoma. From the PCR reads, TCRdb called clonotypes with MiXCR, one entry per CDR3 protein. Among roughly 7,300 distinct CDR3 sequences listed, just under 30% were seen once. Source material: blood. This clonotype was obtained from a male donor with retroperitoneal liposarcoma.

CDR3 bases: TGTGCCAGCACTTCCGGGACTAGCAGGGCAGATACGCAGTATTTT. This codes for CASTSGTSRADTQYF. The chain recombines TRBV6-8 with TRBJ2-3; TRBD2 aligns across 9 bases. CDR1 and CDR2 from the germline V gene are MNHGY and SAAAGT. This CDR3 spans 15 amino acids. Losses at the gene ends were 7 bases for V and 4 bases for J; bases not matched to a gene: 9.